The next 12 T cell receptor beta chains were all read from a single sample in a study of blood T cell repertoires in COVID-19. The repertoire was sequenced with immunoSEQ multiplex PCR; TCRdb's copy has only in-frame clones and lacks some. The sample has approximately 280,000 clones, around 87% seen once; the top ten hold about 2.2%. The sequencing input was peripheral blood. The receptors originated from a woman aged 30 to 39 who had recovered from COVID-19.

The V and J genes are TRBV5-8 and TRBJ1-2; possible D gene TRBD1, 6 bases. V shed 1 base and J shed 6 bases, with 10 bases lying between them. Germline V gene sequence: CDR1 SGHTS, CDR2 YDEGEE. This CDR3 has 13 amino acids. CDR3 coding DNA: TGTGCCAGCAGCTTGATCAGGGGAAATGGCTACACCTTC. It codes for CASSLIRGNGYTF.

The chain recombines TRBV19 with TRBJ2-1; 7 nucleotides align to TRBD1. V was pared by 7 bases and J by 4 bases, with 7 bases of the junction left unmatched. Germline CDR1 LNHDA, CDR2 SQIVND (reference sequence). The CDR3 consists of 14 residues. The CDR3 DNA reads TGTGCCAGTACCATGGGACAGAGTTACAATGAGCAGTTCTTC. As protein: CASTMGQSYNEQFF.

In nucleotides, the CDR3 is TGTGCCTGGCGACTGATCGGGGGTTTTGAATCACCCCTCCACTTT. Translated, it gives CAWRLIGGFESPLHF. The rearrangement joins TRBV30 to TRBJ1-6, with D possibly being TRBD1 (5 bases). The CDR3 extends over 15 amino acids. V dropped 5 bases and J dropped 10 bases, with 21 bases sitting between them. Germline V lookup: CDR1 GTSNPN, CDR2 SVGIG (reference sequence).

As DNA, the CDR3 is TGTGCCACCAGCTACGGTAGACAGGGCGGCTACACCTTC. This translates into CATSYGRQGGYTF. This rearrangement joins TRBV15 to TRBJ1-2; 7 nucleotides match TRBD1. J was trimmed by 8 bases and V by 5 bases; bases with no gene match: 8. The length of the CDR3 is 13 residues. Looked up from germline, CDR1 is LNHNV and CDR2 is YYDKDF (reference sequence).

The CDR3 is CASSYGASTNEQFF. Written as DNA, the CDR3 is TGTGCCAGCAGTTATGGTGCTAGCACCAATGAGCAGTTCTTC. The rearrangement joins TRBV6-5 to TRBJ2-1; D is perhaps TRBD2 (5 bases). CDR3 length: 14 residues. The V gene lost 3 bases and the J gene lost 6 bases, with 12 bases spanning the gap. The germline V gene has CDR1 MNHEY and CDR2 SVGAGI.

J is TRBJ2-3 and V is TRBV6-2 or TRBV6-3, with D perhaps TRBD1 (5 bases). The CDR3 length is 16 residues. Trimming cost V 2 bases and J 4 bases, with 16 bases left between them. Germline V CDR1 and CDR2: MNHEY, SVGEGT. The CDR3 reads CASSYVSGKGADTQYF. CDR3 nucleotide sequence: TGTGCCAGCAGTTACGTTTCCGGAAAAGGGGCAGATACGCAGTATTTT.

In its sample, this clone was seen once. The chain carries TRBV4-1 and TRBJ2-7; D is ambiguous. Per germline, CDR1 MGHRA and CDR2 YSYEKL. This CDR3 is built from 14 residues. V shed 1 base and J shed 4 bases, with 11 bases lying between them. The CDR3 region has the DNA TGCGCCAGCAGCCAAGGCGCCCCGGGTTACGAGCAGTACTTC. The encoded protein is CASSQGAPGYEQYF.

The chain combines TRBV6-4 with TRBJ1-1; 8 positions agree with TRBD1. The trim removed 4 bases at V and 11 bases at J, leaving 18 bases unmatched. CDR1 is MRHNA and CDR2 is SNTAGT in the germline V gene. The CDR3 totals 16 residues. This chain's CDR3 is CASSGLGEDRVFWAFF. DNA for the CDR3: TGTGCCAGCAGTGGTCTCGGAGAGGACAGGGTTTTTTGGGCTTTCTTT.

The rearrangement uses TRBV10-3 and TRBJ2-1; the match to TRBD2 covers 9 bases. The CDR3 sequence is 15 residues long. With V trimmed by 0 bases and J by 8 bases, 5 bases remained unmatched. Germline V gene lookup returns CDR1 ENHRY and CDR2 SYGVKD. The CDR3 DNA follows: TGTGCCATCAGTGAGTCGCGAGCGGGAGGACATGAGCAGTTCTTC. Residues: CAISESRAGGHEQFF.

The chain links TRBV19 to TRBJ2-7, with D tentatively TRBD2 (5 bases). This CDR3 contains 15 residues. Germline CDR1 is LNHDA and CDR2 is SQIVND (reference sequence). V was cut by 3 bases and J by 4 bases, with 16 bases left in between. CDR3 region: CASSISPRGSYEQYF. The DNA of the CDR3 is TGTGCCAGTAGTATCAGTCCCCGGGGATCGTACGAGCAGTACTTC.

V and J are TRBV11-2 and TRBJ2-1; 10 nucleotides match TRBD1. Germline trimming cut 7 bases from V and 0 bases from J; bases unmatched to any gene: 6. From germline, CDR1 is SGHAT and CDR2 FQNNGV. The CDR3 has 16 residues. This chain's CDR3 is CASKGQGVFSYNEQFF. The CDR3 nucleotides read TGTGCCAGCAAAGGACAGGGGGTTTTCTCCTACAATGAGCAGTTCTTC. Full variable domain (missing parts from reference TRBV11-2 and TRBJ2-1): EAGVAQSPRYKIIEKRQSVAFWCNPISGHATLYWYQQILGQGPKLLIQFQNNGVVDDSQLPKDRFSAERLKGVDSTLKIQPAKLEDSAVYLCASKGQGVFSYNEQFFGPGTRLTVL.

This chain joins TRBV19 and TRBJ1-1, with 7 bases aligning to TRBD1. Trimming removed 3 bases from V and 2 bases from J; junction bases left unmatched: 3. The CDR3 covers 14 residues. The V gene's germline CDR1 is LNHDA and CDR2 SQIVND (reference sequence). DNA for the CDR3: TGTGCCAGTAGTATGGACAGGATTAACACTGAAGCTTTCTTT. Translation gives CASSMDRINTEAFF.